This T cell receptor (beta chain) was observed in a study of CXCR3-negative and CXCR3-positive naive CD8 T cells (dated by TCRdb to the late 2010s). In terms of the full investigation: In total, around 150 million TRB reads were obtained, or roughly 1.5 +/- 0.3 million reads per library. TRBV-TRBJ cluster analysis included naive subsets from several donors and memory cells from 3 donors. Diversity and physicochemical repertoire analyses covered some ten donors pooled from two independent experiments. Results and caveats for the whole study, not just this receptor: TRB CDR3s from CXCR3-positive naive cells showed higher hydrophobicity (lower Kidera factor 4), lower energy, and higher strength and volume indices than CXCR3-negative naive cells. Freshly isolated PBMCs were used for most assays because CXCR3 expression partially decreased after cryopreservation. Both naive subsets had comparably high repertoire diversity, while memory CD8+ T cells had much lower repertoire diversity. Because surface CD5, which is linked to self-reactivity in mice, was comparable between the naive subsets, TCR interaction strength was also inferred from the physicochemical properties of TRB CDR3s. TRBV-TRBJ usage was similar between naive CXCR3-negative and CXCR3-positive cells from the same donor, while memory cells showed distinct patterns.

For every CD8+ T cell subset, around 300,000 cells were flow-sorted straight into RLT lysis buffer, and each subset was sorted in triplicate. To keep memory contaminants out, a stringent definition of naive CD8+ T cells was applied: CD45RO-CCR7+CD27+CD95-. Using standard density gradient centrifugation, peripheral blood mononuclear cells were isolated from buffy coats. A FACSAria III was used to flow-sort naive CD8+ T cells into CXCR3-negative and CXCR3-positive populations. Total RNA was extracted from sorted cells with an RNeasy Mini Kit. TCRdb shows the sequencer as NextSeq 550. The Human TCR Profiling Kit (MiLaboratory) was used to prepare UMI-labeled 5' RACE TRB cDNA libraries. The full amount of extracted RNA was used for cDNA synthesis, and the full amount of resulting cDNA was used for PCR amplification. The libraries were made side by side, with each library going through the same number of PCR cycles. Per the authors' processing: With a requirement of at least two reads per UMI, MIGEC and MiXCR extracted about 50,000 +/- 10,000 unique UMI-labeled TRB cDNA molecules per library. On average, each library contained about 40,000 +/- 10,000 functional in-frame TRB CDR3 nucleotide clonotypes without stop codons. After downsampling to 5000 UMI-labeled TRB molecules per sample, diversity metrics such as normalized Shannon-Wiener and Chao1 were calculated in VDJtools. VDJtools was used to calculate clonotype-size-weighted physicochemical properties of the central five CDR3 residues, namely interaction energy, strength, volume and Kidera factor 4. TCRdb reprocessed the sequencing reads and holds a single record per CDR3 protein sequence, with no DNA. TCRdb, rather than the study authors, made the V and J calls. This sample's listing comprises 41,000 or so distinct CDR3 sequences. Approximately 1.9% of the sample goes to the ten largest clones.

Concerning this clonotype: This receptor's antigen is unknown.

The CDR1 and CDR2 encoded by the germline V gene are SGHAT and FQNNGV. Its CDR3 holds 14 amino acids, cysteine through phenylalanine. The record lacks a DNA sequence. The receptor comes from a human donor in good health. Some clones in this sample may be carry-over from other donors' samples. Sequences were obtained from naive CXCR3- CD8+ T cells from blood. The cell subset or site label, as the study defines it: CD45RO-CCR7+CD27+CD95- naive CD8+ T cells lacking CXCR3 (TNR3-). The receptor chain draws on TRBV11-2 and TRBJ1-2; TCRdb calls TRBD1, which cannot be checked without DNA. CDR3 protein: CASSWTGEHYGYTF. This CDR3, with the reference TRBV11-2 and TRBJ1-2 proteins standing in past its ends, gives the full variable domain EAGVAQSPRYKIIEKRQSVAFWCNPISGHATLYWYQQILGQGPKLLIQFQNNGVVDDSQLPKDRFSAERLKGVDSTLKIQPAKLEDSAVYLCASSWTGEHYGYTFGSGTRLTVV.